This T cell receptor (beta chain) was captured in a study of shared clonotypes between healthy human individuals. Study outcomes and limitations: Naive subsets generally exceeded memory subsets in estimated richness. Although depth was large, rarefaction showed that sequencing of the sorted subsets was incomplete. All-four-donor shared clonotypes had higher generation probabilities than non-shared clonotypes did.

Naive CD8 cells lacked CD45RO, underwent positive selection for CCR7 and left out terminally differentiated effector memory CD45RA+ cells. This CDR3 contains 13 residues. V was pared by 3 bases and J by 4 bases, with 3 bases of the junction left unmatched. The germline CDR1 and CDR2 sequences are MNHEY and SMNVEV (reference sequence). Deep level was the assay's run setting. Here immunoSEQ multiplex PCR was the method, and the copy in TCRdb shows in-frame clones only, minus some. Among around 2,100,000 clones listed, roughly 95% were seen once. For this clone: Its antigen remains unidentified.

Sequences were obtained from naive CD8+ T cells sorted from blood. The receptor comes from a man younger than 35 in good health. This rearrangement joins TRBV27 to TRBJ2-7; 7 bases are a match to TRBD2. This CDR3 is CASSFRREYEQYF. Written as DNA, the CDR3 is TGTGCCAGCAGTTTCCGGCGGGAGTACGAGCAGTACTTC.